Sequencing of this TCR beta chain was carried out in a study of T cell changes during pregnancy in multiple sclerosis. The V segment lost 4 bases and the J segment 5 bases; nucleotides outside the gene matches: 8. The CDR3 runs to 16 residues. Germline CDR1 SQVTM, CDR2 ANQGSEA. Assay: immunoSEQ multiplex PCR; the TCRdb copy retains only in-frame clones and omits some. The profile covers around 38,000 clones, with about 92% appearing a single time and around 0.45% taken by the ten largest. Sequenced material: CD4+ T cells from peripheral blood mononuclear cells, taken in the third trimester of pregnancy. The rearrangement joins TRBV29-1 to TRBJ2-5, with TRBD2 matching 15 bases. The origin of this receptor is a female donor in good health, enrolled as a control in a pregnancy study. The chain's CDR3 is CSVAGLAGGTGETQYF. The DNA of the CDR3 is TGCAGCGTTGCGGGACTAGCGGGGGGTACAGGGGAGACCCAGTACTTC.